The rows below give T cell receptor beta chains drawn from one sample of a study of cytomegalovirus exposure and HLA in healthy donors. Generated by immunoSEQ multiplex PCR, the TCRdb table keeps only in-frame clones and is missing some. The repertoire consists of 130,000 or so clones, with over 80% occurring once and the leading ten covering under 2.5%. Source material: PBMCs. The receptors here all came from a man younger than 40 in good health and CMV-seronegative. Both conserved end residues are part of each CDR3. Each record gives: J gene, clone size, V gene, D gene, CDR3 DNA, CDR3 protein. A D gene is named only where the DNA matches it firmly. Clone size, where shown, is once, few, many, or a class for clones that have expanded.

j_gene: TRBJ1-4
abundance: .
v_gene: TRBV5-6
d_gene: .
CDR3nt: TGTGCCAGCAGCTCCTGGTTGGCCAGGACATTGTTTTTT
CDR3aa: CASSSWLARTLFF

j_gene: TRBJ1-5
abundance: .
v_gene: TRBV6-1
d_gene: .
CDR3nt: TGTGCCAGCCACGAGGGTGGGTTGGCGGCTCAGCCCCAGCATTTT
CDR3aa: CASHEGGLAAQPQHF

j_gene: TRBJ1-4
abundance: .
v_gene: TRBV30
d_gene: .
CDR3nt: TGTGCCTGCGCCTGGGGAGGGGCGGGCGAAAAACTGTTTTTT
CDR3aa: CACAWGGAGEKLFF

j_gene: TRBJ1-2
abundance: .
v_gene: TRBV28
d_gene: .
CDR3nt: TGTGCCACCCTCCGGTTTTGGGGCTCCTATGGCTACACCTTC
CDR3aa: CATLRFWGSYGYTF

j_gene: TRBJ1-1
abundance: .
v_gene: TRBV2
d_gene: .
CDR3nt: TGTGCCAGCACCACTCGGGGAGGGGACACTGAAGCTTTCTTT
CDR3aa: CASTTRGGDTEAFF

j_gene: TRBJ2-3
abundance: .
v_gene: TRBV6-5
d_gene: TRBD2
CDR3nt: TGTGCCAGCAGTTACCTAGCGGGGGCGGATACGCAGTATTTT
CDR3aa: CASSYLAGADTQYF

j_gene: TRBJ2-6
abundance: .
v_gene: TRBV6-5
d_gene: .
CDR3nt: TGTGCCAGCAGTCTCAGCTCTGGGGCCAACGTCCTGACTTTC
CDR3aa: CASSLSSGANVLTF

j_gene: TRBJ2-5
abundance: .
v_gene: TRBV9
d_gene: TRBD2
CDR3nt: TGTGCCAGCAGCCCAGGACTAGCGGGGCCCCCAGAGACCCAGTACTTC
CDR3aa: CASSPGLAGPPETQYF

j_gene: TRBJ2-3
abundance: .
v_gene: TRBV6-1
d_gene: .
CDR3nt: TGTGCCAGCAGTGAGCCCGGGACACCCGATCGGCAGTATTTT
CDR3aa: CASSEPGTPDRQYF

j_gene: TRBJ2-5
abundance: .
v_gene: TRBV5-4
d_gene: TRBD1
CDR3nt: TGTGCCAGCAGCTTCGGGGACAGGGCGCGAGAGACCCAGTACTTC
CDR3aa: CASSFGDRARETQYF

j_gene: TRBJ2-7
abundance: .
v_gene: TRBV11-2
d_gene: .
CDR3nt: TGTGCCAGCAGCCCCCACCCGGACAGATACTACGAGCAGTACTTC
CDR3aa: CASSPHPDRYYEQYF

j_gene: TRBJ2-2
abundance: .
v_gene: TRBV7-9
d_gene: .
CDR3nt: TGTGCCAGCAGCGCCCGACAGACGGTCGGGAACACCGGGGAGCTGTTTTTT
CDR3aa: CASSARQTVGNTGELFF

j_gene: TRBJ2-2
abundance: .
v_gene: TRBV6-6
d_gene: TRBD2
CDR3nt: TGTGCCAGCAGAGGCGAGACGGGGGGCACCGGGGAGCTGTTTTTT
CDR3aa: CASRGETGGTGELFF

j_gene: TRBJ1-3
abundance: once
v_gene: TRBV28
d_gene: TRBD1
CDR3nt: TGTGCCAGCAGTCTCACCTCAGGGGGGAGTCCTGGAAACACCATATATTTT
CDR3aa: CASSLTSGGSPGNTIYF

j_gene: TRBJ1-1
abundance: .
v_gene: TRBV30
d_gene: TRBD1
CDR3nt: TGTGCCTGGGGACAGGGGGCGAGTGAAGCTTTCTTT
CDR3aa: CAWGQGASEAFF

j_gene: TRBJ1-5
abundance: .
v_gene: TRBV27
d_gene: .
CDR3nt: TGTGCCAGCAGTTTATCCCCGGACAGAATCAGCAATCAGCCCCAGCATTTT
CDR3aa: CASSLSPDRISNQPQHF

j_gene: TRBJ1-1
abundance: .
v_gene: TRBV28
d_gene: .
CDR3nt: TGTGCCAGCAGTTTGAGGGCAGGTCGGGCCATGAACACTGAAGCTTTCTTT
CDR3aa: CASSLRAGRAMNTEAFF

j_gene: TRBJ1-1
abundance: .
v_gene: TRBV6-5
d_gene: .
CDR3nt: TGTGCCAGCAGCCCCGACCTTGTGACAGGTAAAGCTTTCTTT
CDR3aa: CASSPDLVTGKAFF

j_gene: TRBJ1-1
abundance: few
v_gene: TRBV7-2
d_gene: .
CDR3nt: TGTGCCAGCAGCCCGGGGTGGAACACTGAAGCTTTCTTT
CDR3aa: CASSPGWNTEAFF

j_gene: TRBJ2-1
abundance: .
v_gene: TRBV7-2
d_gene: TRBD2
CDR3nt: TGTGCCAGCAGCCCGGGACTAGCGTTTGGGGACAATGAGCAGTTCTTC
CDR3aa: CASSPGLAFGDNEQFF

j_gene: TRBJ1-3
abundance: .
v_gene: TRBV6-5
d_gene: .
CDR3nt: TGTGCCAGCAGTTACTTGGCAGGGAACTCTGGAAACACCATATATTTT
CDR3aa: CASSYLAGNSGNTIYF

j_gene: TRBJ2-7
abundance: .
v_gene: TRBV10-2
d_gene: TRBD1
CDR3nt: TGCGCCAGCAGTGAGATCATGGGACAGGGAGGCCACGAGCAGTACTTC
CDR3aa: CASSEIMGQGGHEQYF

j_gene: TRBJ2-1
abundance: .
v_gene: TRBV2
d_gene: TRBD2
CDR3nt: TGTGCCAGCAGTTCGGGGGGTCAGTCCTACAATGAGCAGTTCTTC
CDR3aa: CASSSGGQSYNEQFF

j_gene: TRBJ2-7
abundance: .
v_gene: TRBV5-6
d_gene: TRBD1
CDR3nt: TGTGCCAGCAGCCAGGACAGGGGCCCTTCCGCCTACGAGCAGTACTTC
CDR3aa: CASSQDRGPSAYEQYF

j_gene: TRBJ2-1
abundance: .
v_gene: TRBV14
d_gene: .
CDR3nt: TGTGCCAGCAGTCTAAACCACTACAATGAGCAGTTCTTC
CDR3aa: CASSLNHYNEQFF

j_gene: TRBJ1-6
abundance: .
v_gene: TRBV5-1
d_gene: .
CDR3nt: TGCGCCAGCAGCTTTGGGCGGGGGAGCAATTCACCCCTCCACTTT
CDR3aa: CASSFGRGSNSPLHF

j_gene: TRBJ1-3
abundance: .
v_gene: TRBV9
d_gene: .
CDR3nt: TGTGCCAGCAGCGTAGCGTCAGGGGCTGGAAACACCATATATTTT
CDR3aa: CASSVASGAGNTIYF

j_gene: TRBJ1-2
abundance: once
v_gene: TRBV9
d_gene: TRBD1
CDR3nt: TGTGCCAGCAGCCGGGACAGTAACTATGGCTACACCTTC
CDR3aa: CASSRDSNYGYTF

j_gene: TRBJ1-3
abundance: few
v_gene: TRBV2
d_gene: TRBD1
CDR3nt: TGTGCCAGCAGTGGACAGGGGGCTTATGGAAACACCATATATTTT
CDR3aa: CASSGQGAYGNTIYF

j_gene: TRBJ2-6
abundance: .
v_gene: TRBV29-1
d_gene: .
CDR3nt: TGCAGCGTCCAGGTAACCGGGGCCAACGTCCTGACTTTC
CDR3aa: CSVQVTGANVLTF

j_gene: TRBJ2-7
abundance: .
v_gene: TRBV4-3
d_gene: TRBD2
CDR3nt: TGCGCCAGCAGCCCCCGACGGGAGGGGACCTCCTCCTACGAGCAGTACTTC
CDR3aa: CASSPRREGTSSYEQYF

j_gene: TRBJ1-6
abundance: .
v_gene: TRBV6-5
d_gene: TRBD1
CDR3nt: TGTGCCAGCACCGAGGGGACAGGTAATTCACCCCTCCACTTT
CDR3aa: CASTEGTGNSPLHF

j_gene: TRBJ2-7
abundance: .
v_gene: TRBV19
d_gene: TRBD1
CDR3nt: TGTGCCAGTAGCAGACAGGGACGCTCCTACGAGCAGTACTTC
CDR3aa: CASSRQGRSYEQYF

j_gene: TRBJ1-1
abundance: few
v_gene: TRBV7-2
d_gene: .
CDR3nt: TGTGCCAGCAGCCCACCCTTCGGGGTAGGGACTGAAGCTTTCTTT
CDR3aa: CASSPPFGVGTEAFF

j_gene: TRBJ2-7
abundance: .
v_gene: TRBV5-1
d_gene: TRBD2
CDR3nt: TGCGCCAGCAGCCCCGAGCGGGGGAGCTACGAGCAGTACTTC
CDR3aa: CASSPERGSYEQYF

j_gene: TRBJ2-3
abundance: .
v_gene: TRBV11-3
d_gene: TRBD2
CDR3nt: TGTGCCAGCAGCTTAGGGACTAGCGGGGCCCCAACAGATACGCAGTATTTT
CDR3aa: CASSLGTSGAPTDTQYF

j_gene: TRBJ2-3
abundance: .
v_gene: TRBV29-1
d_gene: .
CDR3nt: TGCAGCGGAAACTTAACGCAGTATTTT
CDR3aa: CSGNLTQYF

j_gene: TRBJ2-1
abundance: .
v_gene: TRBV2
d_gene: .
CDR3nt: TGTGCCAGCAGTGAAGGAATTTTATCGGTTGGCAGGAAATTCCATGAGCAGTTCTTC
CDR3aa: CASSEGILSVGRKFHEQFF

j_gene: TRBJ1-5
abundance: once
v_gene: TRBV28
d_gene: .
CDR3nt: TGTGCCAGCATGGCCGGGCAGCCCCAGCATTTT
CDR3aa: CASMAGQPQHF

j_gene: TRBJ2-4
abundance: once
v_gene: TRBV4-1
d_gene: .
CDR3nt: TGCGCCAGCAGCCAAAAGACAGAAGCCAAAAACAGTCAGTACTTC
CDR3aa: CASSQKTEAKNSQYF

j_gene: TRBJ2-7
abundance: once
v_gene: TRBV13
d_gene: .
CDR3nt: TGTGCCAGCAGCTTTGAGGGGGAGCGGGGCCGCGGGGAGCAGTACTTC
CDR3aa: CASSFEGERGRGEQYF

j_gene: TRBJ1-1
abundance: .
v_gene: TRBV9
d_gene: TRBD1
CDR3nt: TGTGCCAGCAGCGTAGGGGGACAGGGGGGCACTGAAGCTTTCTTT
CDR3aa: CASSVGGQGGTEAFF

j_gene: TRBJ1-5
abundance: .
v_gene: TRBV28
d_gene: .
CDR3nt: TGTGCCAGCAGCTCGGCGGGGAGCAATCAGCCCCAGCATTTT
CDR3aa: CASSSAGSNQPQHF

j_gene: TRBJ2-7
abundance: .
v_gene: TRBV7-7
d_gene: TRBD1
CDR3nt: TGTGCCAGCAGCTTAGCCGGGACAGGCGACACCTACGAGCAGTACTTC
CDR3aa: CASSLAGTGDTYEQYF

j_gene: TRBJ2-1
abundance: .
v_gene: TRBV19
d_gene: TRBD2
CDR3nt: TGTGCCAGTAGTACGGGGACTACGGATGAGCAGTTCTTC
CDR3aa: CASSTGTTDEQFF

j_gene: TRBJ2-3
abundance: .
v_gene: TRBV6-1
d_gene: .
CDR3nt: TGTGCCAGCACCGAGACAGGCAAGGGAGATACGCAGTATTTT
CDR3aa: CASTETGKGDTQYF

j_gene: TRBJ2-2
abundance: .
v_gene: TRBV5-1
d_gene: TRBD2
CDR3nt: TGCGCCAGCACCTGGCGGGGGGGCCGCACCGGGGAGCTGTTTTTT
CDR3aa: CASTWRGGRTGELFF

j_gene: TRBJ1-1
abundance: .
v_gene: TRBV27
d_gene: TRBD1
CDR3nt: TGTGCCAGCAAACACAGGGGGCGGAACACTGAAGCTTTCTTT
CDR3aa: CASKHRGRNTEAFF

j_gene: TRBJ1-4
abundance: .
v_gene: TRBV2
d_gene: TRBD1
CDR3nt: TGTGCCAGCAGGCGACAGGGCCCGGGGGAAAAACTGTTTTTT
CDR3aa: CASRRQGPGEKLFF

j_gene: TRBJ2-7
abundance: .
v_gene: TRBV9
d_gene: .
CDR3nt: TGTGCCAGCAGCGTAGGTGCGGCAGGGGCAGCATACGAGCAGTACTTC
CDR3aa: CASSVGAAGAAYEQYF

j_gene: TRBJ2-5
abundance: .
v_gene: TRBV20-1
d_gene: TRBD2
CDR3nt: TGCAGTGCTAGAGAGCGGGGGAAGCAGTACTTC
CDR3aa: CSARERGKQYF

j_gene: TRBJ2-7
abundance: .
v_gene: TRBV2
d_gene: .
CDR3nt: TGTGCCAGCGTCACAGTTTCCTACGAGCAGTACTTC
CDR3aa: CASVTVSYEQYF

j_gene: TRBJ2-1
abundance: .
v_gene: TRBV2
d_gene: .
CDR3nt: TGTGCCAGCAGCCTAGCCACGCGGCGGTCGGGGAATGAGCAGTTCTTC
CDR3aa: CASSLATRRSGNEQFF

j_gene: TRBJ2-4
abundance: .
v_gene: TRBV7-2
d_gene: TRBD1
CDR3nt: TGTGCCAGCAGCGGAGGGGACAGGGGGCCGGATTTAGCCAAAAACATTCAGTACTTC
CDR3aa: CASSGGDRGPDLAKNIQYF

j_gene: TRBJ1-2
abundance: .
v_gene: TRBV7-2
d_gene: TRBD1
CDR3nt: TGTGCCAGCACCCGGGACAGGGACCTCTATGGCTACACCTTC
CDR3aa: CASTRDRDLYGYTF

j_gene: TRBJ1-1
abundance: .
v_gene: TRBV5-3
d_gene: TRBD1
CDR3nt: TGTGCCAGAAGCTTGGGCCGGGACAGGGGGTTTCATGAAGCTTTCTTT
CDR3aa: CARSLGRDRGFHEAFF

j_gene: TRBJ2-7
abundance: .
v_gene: TRBV11-2
d_gene: TRBD1
CDR3nt: TGTGCCAGCAGCGTAGACAGGGCCTACGAGCAGTACTTC
CDR3aa: CASSVDRAYEQYF